The present T cell receptor beta chain was sequenced within a study of breast tumors, draining lymph nodes, adjacent tissues. One entry per CDR3 protein, called by TCRdb with MiXCR from the multiplex PCR reads. The table shows 150,000 to 200,000 distinct CDR3 sequences, with about 30% occurring only once. Axillary draining lymph nodes of breast cancer patients supplied the node samples. CDR1 is GTSNPN and CDR2 is SVGIG in the germline V gene (reference sequence). CDR3 size: 15 residues. The ends lost 0 bases at V and 1 base at J; junction bases unmatched: 5. This clonotype was observed a single time. Its target is unknown. Study results and limitations: Compared with lymph nodes, tumors were less diverse; compared with nontumor tissue, more. Most tumor T cells seemingly derive from lymph node, then expand in tumor. Luminal-like breast cancer showed significantly greater tumor-nontumor repertoire similarity than basal-like breast cancer did.

The V gene is TRBV30, the J gene TRBJ1-1; TRBD1 aligns across 7 bases. The source is a female donor with breast cancer. Some clones in this sample may be carry-over from other donors' samples. Input material: axillary lymph node tissue. CDR3 region: CAWSVLGGPNTEAFF. CDR3 sequence (DNA): TGTGCCTGGAGTGTACTAGGGGGCCCGAACACTGAAGCTTTCTTT.